This T cell receptor (beta chain) originates from a study of T cell clonality in common variable immunodeficiency. Overall study results and limits: In common variable immunodeficiency, TCR beta chains reportedly carried fewer deletions and N-nucleotide insertions.

This clone was seen a handful of times. Its antigen is not identified. From the germline J gene comes the end of the CDR3, since the read stops 3 residues before it. The table came from immunoSEQ multiplex PCR; TCRdb's copy has only in-frame clones and leaves some out. The data show some 25,000 clones, with none appearing a single time. Germline V lookup: CDR1 SNHLY, CDR2 FYNNEI. V lost 8 bases to trimming and J lost 4 bases, with 11 bases between them. CDR3 length equals 13 residues. This TCR was recovered from a human donor with common variable immunodeficiency. The chain joins TRBV2 to TRBJ2-2; D might be TRBD2 (5 bases). The material sequenced was peripheral blood mononuclear cells. CDR3 DNA (partial): TGTGCCAGCCATCCTAGCTTCACCGGGGAG. Its protein is CASHPSFTGE. In full, the CDR3 reads CASHPSFTGELFF.